Given below is one TCR beta chain in context. A few counts support this clonotype. The antigen it recognizes is unknown. Within one base of it there is no much larger clone, and no base qualities were kept. The data are from a study of CD8 T cells in ankylosing spondylitis (TCRdb year 2017). For the wider study: T cell receptor beta repertoires were profiled in healthy donors and ankylosing spondylitis patients so that disease-linked TCR variants could be found. Peripheral blood was sampled, and synovial fluid was also collected from ankylosing spondylitis patients. The full study cohort comprised about 23 ankylosing spondylitis patients and some 110 healthy donors.

Broad study findings and their caveats: The disease-linked clones were reported to be significantly enriched in matched synovial fluid samples from ankylosing spondylitis patients. Some of the motif variants had been reported before in the synovial fluid and blood of reactive arthritis patients, a finding that suggests common disease-initiation mechanisms. A CD8+ phenotype was shown by the disease-linked clones, which were found at relatively low frequencies in peripheral blood. A TCR beta motif of 7 or 8 highly homologous amino acid variants appeared characteristic of blood from ankylosing spondylitis patients.

The sample was run on an Illumina HiSeq 2500. Quantitative 5'-RACE with molecular barcodes was the method used to prepare the TCR beta libraries. Processing in the source paper ran as follows. A new computational method, built on a probabilistic model of VDJ rearrangement, was used to identify disease-linked TCR variants. TCRdb reran the public reads through fastp at Q25 and MiXCR, keeping productive beta chains. Identical CDR3 protein sequences are pooled into one entry, listed with their most common genes and DNA. The V and J calls reflect TCRdb's pipeline rather than the authors' work. This sample lists about 540,000 distinct CDR3 sequences; roughly 12% were detected once. The ten largest account for almost 7% of the sample. The germline V gene provides CDR1 MGHRA and CDR2 YSYEKL. The CDR3 measures 17 amino acids from cysteine to phenylalanine. Only the CDR3 part of the read is kept: 51 bases, read in frame from the first base. V trim: 4 bases; J trim: 1 base; unmatched bases: 4.

The rearranged chain carries TRBV4-1 and TRBJ2-3, and TRBD2 aligns with 14 junction nucleotides. This TCR derives from a male donor with ankylosing spondylitis. Sequences were obtained from blood, either unsorted or a sorted T cell fraction (not recorded which). In nucleotides, the sequence is TGCGCCAGCAGCCCATGGGGACTAGCGGGGGGCACAGATACGCAGTATTTT. This translates into CASSPWGLAGGTDTQYF.